The present entry profiles one TCR beta chain with its context. This entry is derived from a study of control samples from healthy donors and cancer patients. Measured with immunoSEQ multiplex PCR; TCRdb has only the in-frame clones, and not every one. The table records approximately 94,000 clones, approximately 84% of them present only once. Per the germline V gene, CDR1 is LGHDT and CDR2 is YNNKEL (reference sequence). J lost 4 bases, V lost 5 bases, and 5 bases had no gene match. CDR3 length equals 14 residues. This chain connects TRBV3-1 (or the pseudogene TRBV3-2) to TRBJ2-1, with 7 positions matching TRBD1. The origin of this receptor is a man aged 70-80 years with lung cancer. Sequenced material: PBMCs. CDR3 residues: CASSMGQPYNEQFF. In DNA, the CDR3 is TGTGCCAGCAGCATGGGACAGCCATACAATGAGCAGTTCTTC.